These 14 T cell receptor beta chains share one sample of origin, sequenced in a study of blood T cell repertoires in COVID-19. Only in-frame clones appear in the TCRdb table, and some are missing; sequencing was by immunoSEQ multiplex PCR. The top ten hold 0.45% to 0.6% of the sample, which has some 150,000 clones, about four fifths seen once. The specimen sequenced was peripheral blood. The receptors shown here come from a man aged 60 to 69 with acute or convalescent COVID-19.

The chain joins TRBV5-1 to TRBJ2-7; perhaps TRBD1 as D (7 bases). V gave up 2 bases and J gave up 6 bases, with 15 bases separating them. This CDR3 comprises 14 residues. Germline V gene sequence: CDR1 SGHRS, CDR2 YFSETQ. The chain's CDR3 is CASSFNQGGGEQYF. CDR3 nucleotides: TGCGCCAGCAGCTTTAACCAGGGGGGAGGCGAGCAGTACTTC.

V is TRBV3-1 (or the pseudogene TRBV3-2) and J is TRBJ2-1; 8 positions agree with TRBD1. Looked up from germline, CDR1 is LGHDT and CDR2 is YNNKEL (reference sequence). The CDR3 sequence is 16 residues long. With V trimmed by 0 bases and J by 11 bases, 12 bases remained unmatched. The DNA of the CDR3 is TGTGCCAGCAGCCAAGAGGGGGGCAGGGGGCCTTGGCAGCAGTTCTTC. Its translation: CASSQEGGRGPWQQFF.

V usage is TRBV18 and J usage is TRBJ1-2, with unresolved D. Germline lookup yields CDR1 KGHSH and CDR2 LQKENI. V was cut by 7 bases and J by 0 bases, with 21 bases left in between. CDR3 length: 17 amino acids. Here the CDR3 DNA reads TGTGCCAGCTTCACCAATCCAGCGCCCACGACTAACTATGGCTACACCTTC. As protein: CASFTNPAPTTNYGYTF.

J is TRBJ2-7 and V is TRBV21-1; the table's D call, TRBD1, has no DNA check behind it. TRBV21-1 is shown as a pseudogene. This CDR3 has 15 residues. This CDR3 reads CASSRPQGSPYEQYF. Here the CDR3 DNA reads TGTGCCAGCAGCAGACCCCAGGGATCTCCCTACGAGCAGTACTTC.

The J gene is TRBJ1-3, the V gene TRBV18; D possibly corresponds to TRBD1 (6 bases). Trimming pared 6 bases from V and 0 bases from J, leaving 12 bases between. This CDR3 comprises 15 residues. The germline V gene has CDR1 KGHSH and CDR2 LQKENI. The CDR3 reads CASSPGQISGNTIYF. The CDR3 nucleotides read TGTGCCAGCTCCCCAGGACAGATCTCTGGAAACACCATATATTTT.

This clone was counted once. The chain has TRBV6-6 and TRBJ1-5, with 12 bases lining up with TRBD1. The CDR3 is made up of 15 amino acids. V shed 6 bases and J 1 base; nucleotides not matched to a gene: 1. Germline values: CDR1 MNHNY, CDR2 SVGAGI (reference sequence). The CDR3 bases are TGTGCCAGCAGGGGACAGGGGGCGAGCAATCAGCCCCAGCATTTT. Amino acids: CASRGQGASNQPQHF.

In its sample, this clone was seen many times. The rearrangement uses TRBV28 and TRBJ2-7, with a tentative D call TRBD1 (6 bases). CDR1 is MDHEN, CDR2 SYDVKM, per germline. The CDR3 loop spans 16 amino acids. V shed 5 bases and J shed 0 bases, with 17 bases lying between them. The CDR3 sequence is CASSGVWGRRSYEQYF. As DNA, the CDR3 is TGTGCCAGCAGTGGGGTCTGGGGGCGGCGCTCCTACGAGCAGTACTTC.

This clone appeared once. This chain connects TRBV5-6 to TRBJ2-1; TRBD1 is a possible D gene (5 bases). The CDR3 contains 16 residues. Germline CDR1 SGHDT, CDR2 YYEEEE. V was cut by 0 bases and J by 2 bases, with 12 bases left in between. CDR3 region: CASSLARARAYNEQFF. The CDR3 region has the DNA TGTGCCAGCAGCTTGGCCAGGGCTAGGGCCTACAATGAGCAGTTCTTC.

This chain links TRBV7-3 with TRBJ2-2; 8 bases map to TRBD2. Unmatched junction bases numbered 9, after V lost 2 bases and J lost 10 bases. The CDR3 length is 15 residues. Germline V lookup: CDR1 SGHTA, CDR2 FQGTGA. CDR3 protein: CASSLVAGGMKELFF. The CDR3 region has the DNA TGTGCCAGCAGCTTAGTTGCGGGAGGAATGAAGGAGCTGTTTTTT.

The chain links TRBV2 to TRBJ1-2; D is unclear. Per the germline V gene, CDR1 is SNHLY and CDR2 is FYNNEI. V was pared by 2 bases and J by 0 bases, with 7 bases between. The CDR3 has 14 amino acids. The CDR3 region has the DNA TGTGCCAGCAGTGAACACACCTCTAACTATGGCTACACCTTC. This translates into CASSEHTSNYGYTF.

The chain has TRBV7-8 and TRBJ2-7; D might be TRBD2 (6 bases). V gave up 5 bases and J gave up 6 bases, with 8 bases separating them. The germline V gene encodes CDR1 SGHVS and CDR2 FQNEAQ. The CDR3 spans 11 residues. DNA of the CDR3: TGTGCCAGCAGCCGGACTACCGAGCAGTACTTC. Translating gives CASSRTTEQYF.

The rearrangement uses TRBV18 and TRBJ2-7; 7 nucleotides align to TRBD1. This CDR3 comprises 15 residues. Germline CDR1 reads KGHSH; CDR2 reads LQKENI. Trimming removed 5 bases from V and 7 bases from J; junction bases left unmatched: 14. CDR3 nucleotide sequence: TGTGCCAGCTCAACTCAACAGGGGTCCCAGGGGGAGCAGTACTTC. Translation: CASSTQQGSQGEQYF. The full variable domain, its missing parts supplied by reference TRBV18 and TRBJ2-7, is NAGVMQNPRHLVRRRGQEARLRCSPMKGHSHVYWYRQLPEEGLKFMVYLQKENIIDESGMPKERFSAEFPKEGPSILRIQQVVRGDSAAYFCASSTQQGSQGEQYFGPGTRLTVT.

V usage is TRBV28 and J usage is TRBJ2-3; 8 nucleotides line up with TRBD1. The V segment lost 4 bases and the J segment 0 bases; nucleotides outside the gene matches: 3. Germline V gene sequence: CDR1 MDHEN, CDR2 SYDVKM. The CDR3 is 15 amino acids. The CDR3 loop reads CASSSNRGSTDTQYF. DNA for the CDR3: TGTGCCAGCAGTTCAAACAGGGGGAGCACAGATACGCAGTATTTT.

The chain recombines TRBV4-3 with TRBJ2-1, with D uncertain. The CDR3 runs 13 residues. In germline, CDR1 is LGHNA, CDR2 YSLEER. V gave up 0 bases and J gave up 4 bases, with 4 bases separating them. The CDR3 DNA sequence: TGCGCCAGCAGCCAAGAAGCTTACAATGAGCAGTTCTTC. Translated, it gives CASSQEAYNEQFF.